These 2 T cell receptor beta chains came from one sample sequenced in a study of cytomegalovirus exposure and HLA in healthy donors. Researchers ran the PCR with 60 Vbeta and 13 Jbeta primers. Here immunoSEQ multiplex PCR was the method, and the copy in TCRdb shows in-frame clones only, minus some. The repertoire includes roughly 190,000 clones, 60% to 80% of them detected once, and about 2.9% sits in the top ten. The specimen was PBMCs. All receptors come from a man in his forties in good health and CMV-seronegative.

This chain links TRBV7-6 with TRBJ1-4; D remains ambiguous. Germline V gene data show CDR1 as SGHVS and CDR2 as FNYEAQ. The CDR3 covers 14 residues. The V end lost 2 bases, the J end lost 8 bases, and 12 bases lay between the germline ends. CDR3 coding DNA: TGTGCCAGCAGCTTATTACTAACTACGGAAAAACTGTTTTTT. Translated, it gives CASSLLLTTEKLFF.

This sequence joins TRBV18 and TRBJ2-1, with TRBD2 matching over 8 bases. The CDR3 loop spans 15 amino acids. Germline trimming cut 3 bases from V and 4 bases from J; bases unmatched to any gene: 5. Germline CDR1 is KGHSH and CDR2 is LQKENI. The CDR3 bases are TGTGCCAGCTCACCGACTAGCGCCACTTACAATGAGCAGTTCTTC. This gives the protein CASSPTSATYNEQFF.